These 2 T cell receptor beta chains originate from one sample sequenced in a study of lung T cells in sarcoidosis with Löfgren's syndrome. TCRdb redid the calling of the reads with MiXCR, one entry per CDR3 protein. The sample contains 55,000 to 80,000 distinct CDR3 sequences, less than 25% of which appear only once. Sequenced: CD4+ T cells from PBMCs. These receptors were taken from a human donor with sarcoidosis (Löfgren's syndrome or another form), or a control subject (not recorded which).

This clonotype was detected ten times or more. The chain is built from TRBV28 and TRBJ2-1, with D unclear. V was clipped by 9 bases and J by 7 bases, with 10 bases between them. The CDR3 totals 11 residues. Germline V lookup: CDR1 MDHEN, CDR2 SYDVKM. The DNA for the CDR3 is TGTGCCAGTGTCAACCTTAATGAGCAGTTCTTC. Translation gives CASVNLNEQFF. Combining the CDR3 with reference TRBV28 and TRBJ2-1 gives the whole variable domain DVKVTQSSRYLVKRTGEKVFLECVQDMDHENMFWYRQDPGLGLRLIYFSYDVKMKEKGDIPEGYSVSREKKERFSLILESASTNQTSMYLCASVNLNEQFFGPGTRLTVL.

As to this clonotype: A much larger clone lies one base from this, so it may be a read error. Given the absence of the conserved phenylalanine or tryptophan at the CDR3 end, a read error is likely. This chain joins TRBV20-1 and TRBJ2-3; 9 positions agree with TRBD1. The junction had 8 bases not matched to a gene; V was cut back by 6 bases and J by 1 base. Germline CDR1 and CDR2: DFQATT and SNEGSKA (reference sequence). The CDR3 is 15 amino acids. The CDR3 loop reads CSAETGGGGTDTQYL. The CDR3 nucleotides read TGCAGTGCCGAAACAGGGGGCGGTGGCACAGATACGCAGTATTTG.